The 29 T cell receptor beta chains below all came from one sample that was sequenced in a study of B cell selection in AIRE deficiency. The sorted conventional CD4 T cells were gated as CD4+CD127+. Generated by immunoSEQ multiplex PCR, the TCRdb table keeps only in-frame clones and is missing some. The table records tens of thousands of clones, 97% of them present only once. Specimen: conventional CD4+ T cells sorted from PBMCs. These receptors all come from a human donor with AIRE deficiency.

With respect to this clone: The same CDR3 also results from other DNA sequences found in this sample. Here the CDR3 reads CASSIAGGLGRETQYF. For the CDR3, the DNA is TGTGCCAGTAGTATCGCGGGGGGACTAGGCAGAGAGACCCAGTACTTC. The V and J genes are TRBV19 and TRBJ2-5, with 8 bases lining up with TRBD2. This CDR3 has 16 residues. The germline V gene encodes CDR1 LNHDA and CDR2 SQIVND (reference sequence). The ends lost 3 bases at V and 4 bases at J; junction bases unmatched: 10.

The CDR3 DNA follows: TGTGCCAGTAGTATTGAAATAGCGGGAGGTCGGGCCTACGAGCAGTACTTC. This gives the protein CASSIEIAGGRAYEQYF. The chain employs TRBV19 and TRBJ2-7; 10 nucleotides align to TRBD2. V dropped 3 bases and J dropped 2; count of bases not matched to a gene: 10. The CDR3 has 17 amino acids. Germline CDR1 reads LNHDA; CDR2 reads SQIVND (reference sequence).

The gene calls are TRBV28 and TRBJ2-6; D is uncertain. The length of the CDR3 is 13 residues. Per germline, CDR1 MDHEN and CDR2 SYDVKM. Trimming pared 6 bases from V and 0 bases from J, leaving 3 bases between. CDR3 amino acids: CASRYSGANVLTF. CDR3 DNA sequence: TGTGCCAGCAGATACTCTGGGGCCAACGTCCTGACTTTC.

The chain links TRBV4-3 to TRBJ2-1; D is possibly TRBD2 (5 bases). Trimming stripped 0 bases from V and 2 bases from J, with 11 bases between. CDR1 is LGHNA and CDR2 is YSLEER in the germline V gene. The CDR3 runs to 16 residues. The CDR3 DNA reads TGCGCCAGCAGCCAAGATCTGTCGGGAACCTACAATGAGCAGTTCTTC. Translated, it gives CASSQDLSGTYNEQFF.

The gene calls are TRBV4-3 and TRBJ1-1; D perhaps matches TRBD1 (5 bases). Germline V CDR1 and CDR2: LGHNA, YSLEER. This CDR3 comprises 14 residues. V was cut by 4 bases and J by 2 bases, with 11 bases left in between. The CDR3 coding sequence is TGCGCCAGCAGCCGAGACAGCCGAAACACTGAAGCTTTCTTT. It yields the protein CASSRDSRNTEAFF.

This chain links TRBV7-9 with TRBJ2-2; 14 bases align to TRBD2. J gave up 5 bases and V 4 bases, and 9 bases lay outside the gene matches. CDR1 and CDR2 from the germline V gene are SEHNR and FQNEAQ (reference sequence). CDR3 length: 18 amino acids. This CDR3 is CASSYPTSGRAETGELFF. CDR3 DNA: TGTGCCAGCAGCTACCCGACTAGCGGGAGGGCCGAAACCGGGGAGCTGTTTTTT.

The CDR3, as DNA: TGTGCCAGCTCACCTACCGGCGGGTATACAGGAGATACGCAGTATTTT. It yields the protein CASSPTGGYTGDTQYF. The gene calls are TRBV18 and TRBJ2-3; possibly TRBD1 or TRBD2 for D (5 bases each). V lost 3 bases, J lost 5 bases, and 18 bases lay in between. CDR1 and CDR2 from the germline V gene are KGHSH and LQKENI. The length of the CDR3 is 16 residues.

This sequence joins TRBV5-5 and TRBJ2-2; D is tentatively TRBD1 or TRBD2 (5 bases each). The CDR3 sequence is 15 residues long. Per germline, CDR1 SGHKS and CDR2 YYEKEE (reference sequence). Trimming removed 4 bases at V and 2 bases at J, with 12 bases between. CDR3 region: CASSRDPANTGELFF. The DNA for the CDR3 is TGTGCCAGCAGCAGGGACCCCGCAAACACCGGGGAGCTGTTTTTT.

This chain links TRBV28 with TRBJ2-7, with D perhaps matching TRBD1 (5 bases). V lost 5 bases to trimming and J lost 2 bases, with 19 bases between them. The CDR3 totals 16 residues. In germline, CDR1 is MDHEN, CDR2 SYDVKM. The CDR3 spells CASSPYLPDSTYEQYF. The CDR3 DNA sequence: TGTGCCAGCAGTCCTTACCTCCCAGACAGTACCTACGAGCAGTACTTC.

The chain is built from TRBV28 and TRBJ2-7, with 8 bases lining up with TRBD1. The CDR3 length is 15 residues. Germline V gene data show CDR1 as MDHEN and CDR2 as SYDVKM. V was pared by 6 bases and J by 2 bases, with 9 bases of the junction left unmatched. The DNA of the CDR3 is TGTGCCAGCAGGCCCGACAGGGGACTTACCTACGAGCAGTACTTC. This gives the protein CASRPDRGLTYEQYF.

This chain joins TRBV20-1 and TRBJ2-1, with 8 bases fitting TRBD2. This CDR3 spans 11 amino acids. Germline V gene data show CDR1 as DFQATT and CDR2 as SNEGSKA (reference sequence). The CDR3 DNA sequence: TGCAGGAAGACTAGCGACAATGAGCAGTTCTTC. This codes for CRKTSDNEQFF.

The chain combines TRBV14 with TRBJ1-3; unclear D gene. Trimming pared 4 bases from V and 2 bases from J, leaving 3 bases between. The CDR3 consists of 12 residues. CDR1 and CDR2 from the germline V gene are SGHDN and FVKESK. In DNA form, the CDR3 reads TGTGCCAGCAGCCTCACTGGAAACACCATATATTTT. This translates into CASSLTGNTIYF. Together with reference TRBV14 and TRBJ1-3, the CDR3 gives the full variable domain: EAGVTQFPSHSVIEKGQTVTLRCDPISGHDNLYWYRRVMGKEIKFLLHFVKESKQDESGMPNNRFLAERTGGTYSTLKVQPAELEDSGVYFCASSLTGNTIYFGEGSWLTVV.

The chain employs TRBV5-6 and TRBJ1-3; TRBD1 matches at 8 bases. Germline V CDR1 and CDR2: SGHDT, YYEEEE. CDR3 size: 17 residues. The trim removed 3 bases at V and 2 bases at J, leaving 10 bases unmatched. CDR3 in DNA: TGTGCCAGCAGCTGGCAGGGGGCACCATCTGCTGGAAACACCATATATTTT. Its protein is CASSWQGAPSAGNTIYF. Variable domain in full (rest from reference TRBV5-6 and TRBJ1-3): DAGVTQSPTHLIKTRGQQVTLRCSPKSGHDTVSWYQQALGQGPQFIFQYYEEEERQRGNFPDRFSGHQFPNYSSELNVNALLLGDSALYLCASSWQGAPSAGNTIYFGEGSWLTVV.

The V call is TRBV10-3, the J call TRBJ2-1; perhaps TRBD2 as D (6 bases). Trimming pared 4 bases from V and 3 bases from J, leaving 7 bases between. The CDR3 spans 13 residues. Germline CDR1 and CDR2: ENHRY and SYGVKD. CDR3: CAISVDYYNEQFF. The CDR3 DNA follows: TGTGCCATCAGTGTGGACTACTACAATGAGCAGTTCTTC.

The chain joins TRBV5-4 to TRBJ2-1, with 7 bases aligning to TRBD1. Germline-derived CDR1 and CDR2 are SGHNT and YYREEE (reference sequence). The CDR3 loop spans 16 amino acids. V trimming: 3 bases; J trimming: 0 bases; junction bases outside the gene matches: 6. This CDR3 is CASSSPTGSSYNEQFF. The CDR3 DNA reads TGTGCCAGCAGCTCCCCGACAGGGAGCTCCTACAATGAGCAGTTCTTC.

This chain links TRBV6-5 with TRBJ1-1, with no clear D. V was cut by 3 bases and J by 0 bases, with 11 bases left in between. Germline V gene lookup returns CDR1 MNHEY and CDR2 SVGAGI. The length of the CDR3 is 15 residues. CDR3 bases: TGTGCCAGCAGTTATGTATCGCGCTTGAACACTGAAGCTTTCTTT. Translation gives CASSYVSRLNTEAFF.

J is TRBJ1-4 and V is TRBV6-6, with 8 nucleotides matching TRBD1. V dropped 2 bases and J dropped 4; count of bases not matched to a gene: 3. Germline lookup yields CDR1 MNHNY and CDR2 SVGAGI (reference sequence). The CDR3 extends over 15 amino acids. CDR3: CASSYGGQGNEKLFF. The CDR3 DNA sequence: TGTGCCAGCAGTTACGGCGGACAGGGTAATGAAAAACTGTTTTTT.

The chain couples TRBV5-4 to TRBJ2-3, with 7 bases aligning to TRBD2. Germline CDR1 SGHNT, CDR2 YYREEE (reference sequence). Trimming cost V 3 bases and J 7 bases; bases outside gene matches: 14. The CDR3 totals 16 residues. The CDR3, as DNA: TGTGCCAGCAGCTGGGCCGGGACTACTTACCAGAATACGCAGTATTTT. Amino acid sequence: CASSWAGTTYQNTQYF.

The chain is built from TRBV28 and TRBJ2-7; 7 bases are a match to TRBD1. The germline V gene has CDR1 MDHEN and CDR2 SYDVKM. V was pared by 6 bases and J by 2 bases, with 4 bases of the junction left unmatched. This CDR3 has 13 amino acids. The CDR3 reads CASRGTAAYEQYF. The DNA for the CDR3 is TGTGCCAGCAGGGGGACAGCCGCCTACGAGCAGTACTTC.

This chain joins TRBV5-4 and TRBJ1-3; 12 positions agree with TRBD1. V lost 4 bases and J lost 4; bases outside the gene matches: 3. The germline gives CDR1 SGHNT, CDR2 YYREEE (reference sequence). CDR3 length: 15 amino acids. The CDR3 coding sequence is TGTGCCAGCAGCCGGGGGACAGGGGGCGGAAACACCATATATTTT. Translation: CASSRGTGGGNTIYF.

Of note for this clone: One junction end does not reproduce the germline sequence, and a read error may be involved. V gene TRBV18 combines with J gene TRBJ2-5; D remains ambiguous. Germline CDR1 is KGHSH and CDR2 is LQKENI. CDR3 size: 13 residues. CDR3 sequence reads: CASSPGRQETQHF. Here the CDR3 DNA reads TGTGCCAGCTCACCGGGCCGCCAAGAGACCCAGCACTTC. Drawing the rest from reference TRBV18 and TRBJ2-5, the complete variable domain is NAGVMQNPRHLVRRRGQEARLRCSPMKGHSHVYWYRQLPEEGLKFMVYLQKENIIDESGMPKERFSAEFPKEGPSILRIQQVVRGDSAAYFCASSPGRQETQHFGPGTRLLVL.

The chain uses TRBV6-5 and TRBJ2-5; D gene ambiguous. Germline V CDR1 and CDR2: MNHEY, SVGAGI. This CDR3 is 11 amino acids long. V lost 6 bases and J lost 5, with 7 bases in between. CDR3 DNA sequence: TGTGCCAGCAGCGCTTTGGAGACCCAGTACTTC. It is translated as CASSALETQYF.

The genes are TRBV7-2 and TRBJ1-5; D may be TRBD1 (5 bases). The germline V gene encodes CDR1 SGHTA and CDR2 FQGNSA. The V and J ends lost 1 base and 4 bases respectively, with 11 bases between them. The CDR3 contains 15 residues. CDR3: CASSLGPGINQPQHF. DNA of the CDR3: TGTGCCAGCAGCTTAGGTCCAGGGATTAATCAGCCCCAGCATTTT. Full variable domain (remainder filled in from reference TRBV7-2 and TRBJ1-5): GAGVSQSPSNKVTEKGKDVELRCDPISGHTALYWYRQSLGQGLEFLIYFQGNSAPDKSGLPSDRFSAERTGGSVSTLTIQRTQQEDSAVYLCASSLGPGINQPQHFGDGTRLSIL.

The rearrangement links TRBV11-2 to TRBJ2-7, with D possibly called TRBD1 or TRBD2 (5 bases each). This CDR3 spans 16 amino acids. Germline lookup yields CDR1 SGHAT and CDR2 FQNNGV. Trimming took 2 bases from V and 0 from J, leaving 14 bases between them. CDR3 sequence (DNA): TGTGCCAGCAGCTTATACGCCGAGGGGTACTCCTACGAGCAGTACTTC. This gives the protein CASSLYAEGYSYEQYF.

This chain joins TRBV7-2 and TRBJ2-3; tentative D call: TRBD2 (6 bases). The CDR3 contains 17 residues. Per the germline V gene, CDR1 is SGHTA and CDR2 is FQGNSA. V lost 5 bases, J lost 1 base, and 19 bases lay in between. CDR3 amino acids: CASSRRGIADRTDTQYF. The CDR3 DNA sequence: TGTGCCAGCAGCCGACGGGGGATAGCGGACCGCACAGATACGCAGTATTTT.

This chain joins TRBV5-1 and TRBJ2-5; 13 bases agree with TRBD2. This CDR3 contains 14 residues. The germline CDR1 and CDR2 sequences are SGHRS and YFSETQ. The J segment lost 5 bases and the V segment lost 6 bases, leaving 4 bases of the junction unmatched. For the CDR3, the DNA is TGCGCCAGCACCCGGACTAGCGGGAGTGAGACCCAGTACTTC. Protein: CASTRTSGSETQYF.

The V gene is TRBV28, the J gene TRBJ1-5; TRBD1 aligns across 11 bases. CDR1 is MDHEN and CDR2 is SYDVKM in the germline V gene. Trimming removed 8 bases from V and 0 bases from J; junction bases left unmatched: 6. The CDR3 spans 16 residues. Here the CDR3 reads CASRDRGWYSNQPQHF. CDR3 DNA: TGTGCCAGCCGGGACAGGGGGTGGTATAGCAATCAGCCCCAGCATTTT. The whole variable domain, filled in from reference TRBV28 and TRBJ1-5, reads DVKVTQSSRYLVKRTGEKVFLECVQDMDHENMFWYRQDPGLGLRLIYFSYDVKMKEKGDIPEGYSVSREKKERFSLILESASTNQTSMYLCASRDRGWYSNQPQHFGDGTRLSIL.

The DNA for the CDR3 is TGTGCCAGCAGCCTTACAGGGGCGAGTGGCTACACCTTC. Encoded protein: CASSLTGASGYTF. This sequence joins TRBV6-5 and TRBJ1-2, with 7 bases fitting TRBD1. Looked up from germline, CDR1 is MNHEY and CDR2 is SVGAGI. The CDR3 consists of 13 residues. V was clipped by 6 bases and J by 7 bases; unmatched bases: 8.

The V call is TRBV9, the J call TRBJ2-3; TRBD2 agrees at 7 bases. CDR1 is SGDLS, CDR2 YYNGEE, per germline. This CDR3 spans 14 amino acids. V was clipped by 4 bases and J by 1 base; unmatched bases: 3. This CDR3 is CASSLAGGTDTQYF. The CDR3 DNA sequence: TGTGCCAGCAGCCTGGCGGGAGGCACAGATACGCAGTATTTT. Full variable domain (outside the CDR3, taken from reference TRBV9 and TRBJ2-3): DSGVTQTPKHLITATGQRVTLRCSPRSGDLSVYWYQQSLDQGLQFLIQYYNGEERAKGNILERFSAQQFPDLHSELNLSSLELGDSALYFCASSLAGGTDTQYFGPGTRLTVL.